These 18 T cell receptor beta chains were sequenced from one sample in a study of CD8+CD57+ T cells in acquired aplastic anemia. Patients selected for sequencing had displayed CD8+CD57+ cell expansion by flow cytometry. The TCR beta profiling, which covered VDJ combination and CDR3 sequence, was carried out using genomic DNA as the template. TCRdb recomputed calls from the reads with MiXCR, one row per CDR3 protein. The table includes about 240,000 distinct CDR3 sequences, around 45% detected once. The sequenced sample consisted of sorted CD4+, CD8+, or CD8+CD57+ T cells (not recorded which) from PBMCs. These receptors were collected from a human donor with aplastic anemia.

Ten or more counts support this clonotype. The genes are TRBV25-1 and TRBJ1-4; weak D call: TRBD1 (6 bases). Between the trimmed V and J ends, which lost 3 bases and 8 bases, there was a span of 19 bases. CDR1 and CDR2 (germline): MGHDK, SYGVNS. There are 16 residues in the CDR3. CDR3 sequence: CASSDLSRTVREKLFF. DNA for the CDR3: TGTGCCAGCAGTGACCTCAGCCGGACAGTAAGGGAAAAACTGTTTTTT.

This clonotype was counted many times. The CDR3 here is CSARDPGITEAFF. DNA for the CDR3: TGCAGTGCTAGAGATCCAGGGATCACTGAAGCTTTCTTT. The V call is TRBV20-1, the J call TRBJ1-1; weak D call: TRBD1 (5 bases). The CDR3 spans 13 residues. V dropped 0 bases and J dropped 4 bases, with 9 bases sitting between them. Germline V gives CDR1 DFQATT, CDR2 SNEGSKA (reference sequence).

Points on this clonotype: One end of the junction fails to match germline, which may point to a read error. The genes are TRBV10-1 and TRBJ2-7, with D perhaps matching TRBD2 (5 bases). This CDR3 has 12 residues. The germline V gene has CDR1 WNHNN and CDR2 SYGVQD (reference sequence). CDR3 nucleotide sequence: TGCGCCAGCAGTGCGGGGTACAATGAGCAGTACTTT. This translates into CASSAGYNEQYF.

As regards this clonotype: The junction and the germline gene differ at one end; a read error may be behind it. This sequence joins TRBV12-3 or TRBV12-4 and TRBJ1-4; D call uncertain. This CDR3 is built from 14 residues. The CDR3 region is CASSLAIGNEELFF. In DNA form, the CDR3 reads TGTGCCAGCAGTTTAGCGATCGGCAATGAAGAACTGTTTTTT.

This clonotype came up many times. The CDR3 loop reads CASSLRSGRRSSYNEQFF. CDR3 DNA: TGTGCCAGCAGCTTAAGGAGCGGGAGGAGGAGCTCCTACAATGAGCAGTTCTTC. J is TRBJ2-1 and V is TRBV7-2, with 9 bases fitting TRBD2. The CDR3 covers 18 residues. Germline V gene lookup returns CDR1 SGHTA and CDR2 FQGNSA. V gave up 2 bases and J gave up 0 bases; unmatched junction bases: 8.

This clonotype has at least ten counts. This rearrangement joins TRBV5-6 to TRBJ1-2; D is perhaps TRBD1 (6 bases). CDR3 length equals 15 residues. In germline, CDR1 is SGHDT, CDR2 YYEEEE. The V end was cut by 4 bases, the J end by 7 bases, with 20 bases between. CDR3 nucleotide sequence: TGTGCCAGCAGCGCTGGGTCCGGGGGCCTAGGTGGCTACACCTTC. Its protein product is CASSAGSGGLGGYTF.

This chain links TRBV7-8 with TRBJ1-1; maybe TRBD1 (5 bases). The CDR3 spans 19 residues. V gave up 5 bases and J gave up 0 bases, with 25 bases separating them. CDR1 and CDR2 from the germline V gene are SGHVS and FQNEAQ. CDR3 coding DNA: TGTGCCAGCAGCCGAAAGCTCGCGGGGGGTGACGCGGTGAACACTGAAGCTTTCTTT. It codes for CASSRKLAGGDAVNTEAFF.

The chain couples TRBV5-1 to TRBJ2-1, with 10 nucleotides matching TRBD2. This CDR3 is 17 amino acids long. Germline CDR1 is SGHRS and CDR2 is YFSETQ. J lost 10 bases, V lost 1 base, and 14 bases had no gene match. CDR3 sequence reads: CASSLRESGRVETEQFF. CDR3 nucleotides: TGCGCCAGCAGCTTGCGGGAGAGCGGGAGGGTAGAAACGGAGCAGTTCTTC.

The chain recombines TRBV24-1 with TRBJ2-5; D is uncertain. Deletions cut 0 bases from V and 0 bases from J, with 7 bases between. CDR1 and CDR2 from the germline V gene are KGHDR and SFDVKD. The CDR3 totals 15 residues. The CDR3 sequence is CATSDLLGNQETQYF. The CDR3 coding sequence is TGTGCCACCAGTGATTTGTTAGGGAACCAAGAGACCCAGTACTTC.

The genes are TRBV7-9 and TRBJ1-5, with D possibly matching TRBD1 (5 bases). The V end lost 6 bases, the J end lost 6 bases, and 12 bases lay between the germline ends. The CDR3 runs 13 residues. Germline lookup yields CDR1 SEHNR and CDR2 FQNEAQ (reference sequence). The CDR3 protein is CASSTDQGQPQHF. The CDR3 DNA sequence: TGTGCCAGCAGTACCGATCAGGGTCAGCCCCAGCATTTT.

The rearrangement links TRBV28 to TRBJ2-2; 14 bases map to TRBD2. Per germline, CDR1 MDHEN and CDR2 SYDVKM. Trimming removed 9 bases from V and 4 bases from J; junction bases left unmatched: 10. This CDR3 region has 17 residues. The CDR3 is CASRLAGGQAGTGELFF. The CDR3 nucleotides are TGTGCCAGTAGACTAGCGGGAGGGCAAGCCGGCACCGGGGAGCTGTTTTTT.

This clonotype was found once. This chain's CDR3 is CASNEAGPVSYEQYF. DNA for the CDR3: TGTGCCAGCAACGAGGCCGGGCCAGTTTCCTACGAGCAGTACTTC. The rearrangement links TRBV6-5 to TRBJ2-7; D not resolved. V was cut by 7 bases and J by 1 base, with 17 bases left in between. Germline V CDR1 and CDR2: MNHEY, SVGAGI. The CDR3 has 15 residues.

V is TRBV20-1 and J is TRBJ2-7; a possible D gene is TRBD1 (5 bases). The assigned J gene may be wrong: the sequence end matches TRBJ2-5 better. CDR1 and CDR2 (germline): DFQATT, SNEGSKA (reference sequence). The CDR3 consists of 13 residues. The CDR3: CSARGGAQETQYF. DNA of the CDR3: TGCAGTGCTAGAGGTGGGGCCCAAGAGACCCAGTACTTC.

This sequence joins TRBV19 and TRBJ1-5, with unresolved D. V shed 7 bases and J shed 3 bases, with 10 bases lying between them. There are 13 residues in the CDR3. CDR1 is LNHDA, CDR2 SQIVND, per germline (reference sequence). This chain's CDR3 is CASIGSYNQPQHF. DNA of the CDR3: TGTGCCAGTATTGGCAGCTACAATCAGCCCCAGCATTTT.

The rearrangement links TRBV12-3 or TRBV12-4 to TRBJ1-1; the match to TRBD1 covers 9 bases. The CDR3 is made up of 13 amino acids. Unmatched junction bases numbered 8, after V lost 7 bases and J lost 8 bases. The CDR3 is CASILQGAPEAFF. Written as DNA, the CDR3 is TGTGCCAGCATCCTACAGGGGGCCCCCGAAGCTTTCTTT.

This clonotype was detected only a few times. CDR3 bases: TGTGCCATCCGGGGGGAAAATGGTCAGCCCCAGCATTTT. Translation: CAIRGENGQPQHF. The V and J genes are TRBV10-3 and TRBJ1-5; D may be TRBD1 (5 bases). Germline-derived CDR1 and CDR2 are ENHRY and SYGVKD. V lost 8 bases and J lost 6, with 14 bases in between. This CDR3 has 13 residues.

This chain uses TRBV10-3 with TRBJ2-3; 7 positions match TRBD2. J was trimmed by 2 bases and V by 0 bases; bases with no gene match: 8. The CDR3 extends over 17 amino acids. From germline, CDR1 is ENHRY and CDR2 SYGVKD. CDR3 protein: CAISESFSSGYTDTQYF. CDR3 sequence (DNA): TGTGCCATCAGTGAGTCGTTTTCTAGCGGATACACAGATACGCAGTATTTT.

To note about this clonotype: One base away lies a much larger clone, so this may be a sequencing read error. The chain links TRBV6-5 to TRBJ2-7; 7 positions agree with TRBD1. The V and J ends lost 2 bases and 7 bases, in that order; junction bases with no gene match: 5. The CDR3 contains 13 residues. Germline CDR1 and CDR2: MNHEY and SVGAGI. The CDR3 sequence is CASSYATGVEQYF. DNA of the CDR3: TGTGCCAGCAGTTACGCCACAGGGGTGGAGCAGTACTTC.